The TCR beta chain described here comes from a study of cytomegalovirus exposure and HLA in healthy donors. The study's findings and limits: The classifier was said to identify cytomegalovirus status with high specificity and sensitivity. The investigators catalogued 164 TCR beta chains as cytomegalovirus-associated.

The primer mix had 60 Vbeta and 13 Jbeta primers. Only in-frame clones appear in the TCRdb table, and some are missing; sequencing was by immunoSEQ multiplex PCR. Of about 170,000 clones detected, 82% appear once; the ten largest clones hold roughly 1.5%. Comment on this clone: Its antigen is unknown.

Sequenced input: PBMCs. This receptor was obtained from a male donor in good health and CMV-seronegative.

The CDR3 loop reads CASTERGGSYNEQFF. DNA for the CDR3: TGCGCCAGCACAGAGCGGGGGGGCTCCTACAATGAGCAGTTCTTC. The chain couples TRBV5-1 to TRBJ2-1; 10 bases line up with TRBD2. Trimming removed 6 bases from V and 0 bases from J; junction bases left unmatched: 3. The CDR3 has 15 amino acids. Germline V gives CDR1 SGHRS, CDR2 YFSETQ.